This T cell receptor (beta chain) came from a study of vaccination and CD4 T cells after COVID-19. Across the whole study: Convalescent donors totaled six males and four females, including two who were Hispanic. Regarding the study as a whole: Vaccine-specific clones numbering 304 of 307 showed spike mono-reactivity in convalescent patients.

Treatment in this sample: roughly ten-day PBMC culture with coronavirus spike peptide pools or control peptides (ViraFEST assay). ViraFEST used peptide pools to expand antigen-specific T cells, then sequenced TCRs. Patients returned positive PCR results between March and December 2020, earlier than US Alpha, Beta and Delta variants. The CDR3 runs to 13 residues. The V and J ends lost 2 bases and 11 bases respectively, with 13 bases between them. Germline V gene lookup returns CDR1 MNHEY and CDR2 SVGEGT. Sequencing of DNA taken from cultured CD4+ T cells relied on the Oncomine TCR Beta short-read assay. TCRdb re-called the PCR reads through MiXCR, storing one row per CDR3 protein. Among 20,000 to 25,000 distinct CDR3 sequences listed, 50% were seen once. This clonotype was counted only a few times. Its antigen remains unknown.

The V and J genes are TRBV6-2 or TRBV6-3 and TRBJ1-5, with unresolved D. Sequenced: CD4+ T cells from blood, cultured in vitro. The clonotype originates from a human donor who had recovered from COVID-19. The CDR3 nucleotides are TGTGCCAGCAGTTACCCCCTCAAAGAGACCCAGCATTTT. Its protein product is CASSYPLKETQHF.